Below, one TCR beta chain is given with its context. Its cognate antigen is unknown. The ends lost 3 bases at V and 1 base at J; junction bases unmatched: 4. Germline V gene data show CDR1 as LNHDA and CDR2 as SQIVND (reference sequence). The CDR3 spans 17 residues. The sample is drawn from a study of T cells in Graves' hyperthyroidism and ophthalmopathy. Study results and caveats: Ophthalmopathy cases were set apart from stable hyperthyroidism by a 13 V-J model.

Hyperthyroidism had been newly diagnosed in patients aged 18 to 65, and its duration was under 2 months. The PBMCs were sourced from fresh peripheral blood (10 ml). What was amplified from RNA transcripts were TCR beta CDR3 regions. HTBI primers were employed in a first-round RT-PCR of the TCR CDR3. One entry per CDR3 protein, called by TCRdb with MiXCR from the multiplex PCR reads. Of about 200,000 distinct CDR3 sequences in the sample, roughly a sixth were seen once. The chain uses TRBV19 and TRBJ2-1; 12 nucleotides agree with TRBD2. This receptor was taken from a woman between 50 and 59 years old with Graves' hyperthyroidism. Sequencing was performed on blood. CDR3: CASSIPGLAGSYNEQFF. As DNA, the CDR3 is TGTGCCAGTAGTATTCCCGGACTAGCGGGATCCTACAATGAGCAGTTCTTC.